The source of this T cell receptor (beta chain) is a study of blood T cell repertoires in COVID-19. Across the study: There were acute and convalescent COVID-19 samples, and they came from the United States, Italy and Spain.

Some clones are missing from TCRdb's copy, which holds only in-frame ones; the method was immunoSEQ multiplex PCR. Among a few hundred thousand clones listed, over 75% were seen once. Two negative PCRs, clearance, or symptom resolution had been documented for recovered Cohort 3 donors. Per germline, CDR1 MNHEY and CDR2 SVGAGI. Trimming took 6 bases from V and 0 from J, leaving 11 bases between them. The CDR3 runs to 14 residues. The genes are TRBV6-5 and TRBJ1-2; D is uncertain. This sequence was found in a woman under 30 who had recovered from COVID-19. The source material was PBMCs or T cells enriched from blood (not recorded which). The CDR3 region is CASSESGPNYGYTF. The DNA for the CDR3 is TGTGCCAGCAGCGAGTCAGGTCCTAACTATGGCTACACCTTC.